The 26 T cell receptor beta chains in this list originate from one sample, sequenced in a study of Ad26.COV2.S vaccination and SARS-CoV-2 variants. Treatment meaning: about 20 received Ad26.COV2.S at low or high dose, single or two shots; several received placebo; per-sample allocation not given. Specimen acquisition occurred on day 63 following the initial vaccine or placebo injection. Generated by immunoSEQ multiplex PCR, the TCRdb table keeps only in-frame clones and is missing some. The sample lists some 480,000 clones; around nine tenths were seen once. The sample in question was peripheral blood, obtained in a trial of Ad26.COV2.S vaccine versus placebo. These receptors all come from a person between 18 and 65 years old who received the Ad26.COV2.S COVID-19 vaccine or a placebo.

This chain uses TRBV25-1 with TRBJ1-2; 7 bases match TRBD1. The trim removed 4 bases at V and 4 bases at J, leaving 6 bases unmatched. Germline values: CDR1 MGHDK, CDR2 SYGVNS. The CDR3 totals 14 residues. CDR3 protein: CASSGQGNGYGYTF. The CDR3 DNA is TGTGCCAGCAGTGGACAGGGTAACGGCTATGGCTACACCTTC.

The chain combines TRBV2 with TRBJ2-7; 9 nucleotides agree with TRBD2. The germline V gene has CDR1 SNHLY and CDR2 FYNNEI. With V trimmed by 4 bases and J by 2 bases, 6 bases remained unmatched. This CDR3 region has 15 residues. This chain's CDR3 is CASSGEGLATYEQYF. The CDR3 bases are TGTGCCAGCAGTGGGGAGGGACTAGCTACCTACGAGCAGTACTTC.

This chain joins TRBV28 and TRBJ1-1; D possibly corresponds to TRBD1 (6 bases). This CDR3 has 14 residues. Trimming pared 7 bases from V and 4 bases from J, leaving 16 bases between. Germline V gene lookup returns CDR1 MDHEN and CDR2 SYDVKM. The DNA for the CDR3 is TGTGCCAGCAACCCCTCGGGGGGGGCCACTGAAGCTTTCTTT. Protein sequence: CASNPSGGATEAFF.

The CDR3 protein is CASSLPGETEAFF. CDR3 bases: TGTGCCAGCAGCCTACCAGGGGAAACTGAAGCTTTCTTT. The chain combines TRBV12-3 or TRBV12-4 with TRBJ1-1; D may be TRBD1 (6 bases). The CDR3 covers 13 residues. V was trimmed by 6 bases and J by 5 bases, leaving 13 bases between them.

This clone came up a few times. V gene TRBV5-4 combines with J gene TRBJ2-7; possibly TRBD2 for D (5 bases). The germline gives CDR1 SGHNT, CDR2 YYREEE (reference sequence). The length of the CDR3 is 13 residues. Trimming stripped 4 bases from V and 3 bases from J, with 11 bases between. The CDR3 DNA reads TGTGCCAGCAGCCAGTCCGGAGGCTACGAGCAGTACTTC. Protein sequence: CASSQSGGYEQYF.

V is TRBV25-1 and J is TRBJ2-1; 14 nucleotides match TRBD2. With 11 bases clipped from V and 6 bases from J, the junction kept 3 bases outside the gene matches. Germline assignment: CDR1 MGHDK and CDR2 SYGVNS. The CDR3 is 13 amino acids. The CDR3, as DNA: TGTGCCGTCGGACTAGCGGGAGGCAATGAGCAGTTCTTC. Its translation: CAVGLAGGNEQFF.

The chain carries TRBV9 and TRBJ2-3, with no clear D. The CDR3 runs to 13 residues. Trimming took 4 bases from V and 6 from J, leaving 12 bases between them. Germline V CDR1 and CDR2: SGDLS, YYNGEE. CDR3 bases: TGTGCCAGCAGCTTCCGAATGGGTGATACGCAGTATTTT. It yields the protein CASSFRMGDTQYF.

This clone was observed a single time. This CDR3 reads CASSLKGQGWNEQFF. CDR3 nucleotides: TGTGCCAGCAGCTTAAAGGGACAGGGGTGGAATGAGCAGTTCTTC. The genes are TRBV7-6 and TRBJ2-1; the match to TRBD1 covers 10 bases. This CDR3 is built from 15 residues. Germline CDR1 is SGHVS and CDR2 is FNYEAQ. V shed 2 bases, J shed 7 bases, and the junction held 5 bases outside the gene matches.

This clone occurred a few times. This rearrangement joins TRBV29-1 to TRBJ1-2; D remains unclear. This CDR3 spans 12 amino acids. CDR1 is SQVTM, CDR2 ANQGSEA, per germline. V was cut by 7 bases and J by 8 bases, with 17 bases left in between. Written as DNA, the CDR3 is TGCAGCGACCGAATCGGGCAGGCAGGCTACACCTTC. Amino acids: CSDRIGQAGYTF.

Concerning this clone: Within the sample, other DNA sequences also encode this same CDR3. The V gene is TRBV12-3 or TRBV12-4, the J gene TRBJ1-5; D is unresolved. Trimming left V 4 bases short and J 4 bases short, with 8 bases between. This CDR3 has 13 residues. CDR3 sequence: CASSSTWNQPQHF. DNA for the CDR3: TGTGCCAGCAGTTCTACATGGAATCAGCCCCAGCATTTT.

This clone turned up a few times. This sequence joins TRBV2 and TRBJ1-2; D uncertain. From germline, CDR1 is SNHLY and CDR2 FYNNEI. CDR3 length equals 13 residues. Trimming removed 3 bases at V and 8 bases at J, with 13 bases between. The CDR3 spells CASSEAGEVGYTF. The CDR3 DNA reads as TGTGCCAGCAGTGAGGCAGGAGAAGTGGGCTACACCTTC.

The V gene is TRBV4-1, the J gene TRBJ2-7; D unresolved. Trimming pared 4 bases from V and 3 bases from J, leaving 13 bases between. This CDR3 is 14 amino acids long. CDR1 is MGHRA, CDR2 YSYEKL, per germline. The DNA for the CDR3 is TGCGCCAGCAGCCCATCACAGAGGCGCTACGAGCAGTACTTC. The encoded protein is CASSPSQRRYEQYF.

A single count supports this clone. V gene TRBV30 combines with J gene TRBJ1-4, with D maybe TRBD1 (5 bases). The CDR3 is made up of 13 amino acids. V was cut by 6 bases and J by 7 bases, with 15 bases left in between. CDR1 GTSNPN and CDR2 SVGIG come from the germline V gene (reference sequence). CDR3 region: CACPGGDSEKLFF. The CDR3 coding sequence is TGTGCCTGCCCTGGGGGGGATTCTGAAAAACTGTTTTTT.

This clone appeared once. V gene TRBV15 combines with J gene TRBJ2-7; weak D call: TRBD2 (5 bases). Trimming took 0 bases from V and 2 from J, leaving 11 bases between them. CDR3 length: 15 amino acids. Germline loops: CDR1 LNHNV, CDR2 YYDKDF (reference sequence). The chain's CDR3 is CATSRDKARAYEQYF. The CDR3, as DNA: TGTGCCACCAGCAGAGATAAGGCGAGGGCCTACGAGCAGTACTTC.

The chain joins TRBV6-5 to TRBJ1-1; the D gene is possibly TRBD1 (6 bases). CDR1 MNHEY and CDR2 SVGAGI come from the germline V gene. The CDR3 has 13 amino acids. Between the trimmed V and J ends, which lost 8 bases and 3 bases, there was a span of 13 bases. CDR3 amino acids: CASGDIIDTEAFF. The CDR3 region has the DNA TGTGCCAGCGGGGACATAATTGACACTGAAGCTTTCTTT.

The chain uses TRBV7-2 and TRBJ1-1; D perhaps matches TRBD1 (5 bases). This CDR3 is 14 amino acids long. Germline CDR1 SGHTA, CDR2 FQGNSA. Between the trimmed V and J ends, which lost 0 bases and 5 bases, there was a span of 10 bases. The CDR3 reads CASSLAGAGTEAFF. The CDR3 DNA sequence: TGTGCCAGCAGCTTAGCAGGGGCAGGGACTGAAGCTTTCTTT.

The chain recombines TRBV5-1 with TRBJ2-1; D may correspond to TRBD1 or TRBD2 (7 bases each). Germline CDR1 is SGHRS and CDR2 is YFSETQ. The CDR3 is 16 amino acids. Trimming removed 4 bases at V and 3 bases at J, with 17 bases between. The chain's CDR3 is CASSGGDRPNYNEQFF. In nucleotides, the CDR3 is TGCGCCAGCAGCGGGGGGGACAGACCCAACTACAATGAGCAGTTCTTC. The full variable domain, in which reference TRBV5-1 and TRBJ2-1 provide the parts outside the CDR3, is KAGVTQTPRYLIKTRGQQVTLSCSPISGHRSVSWYQQTPGQGLQFLFEYFSETQRNKGNFPGRFSGRQFSNSRSEMNVSTLELGDSALYLCASSGGDRPNYNEQFFGPGTRLTVL.

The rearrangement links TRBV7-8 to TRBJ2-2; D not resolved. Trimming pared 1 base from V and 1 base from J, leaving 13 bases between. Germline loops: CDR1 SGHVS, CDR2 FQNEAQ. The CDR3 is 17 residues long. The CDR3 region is CASSLEIPHRNTGELFF. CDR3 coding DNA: TGTGCCAGCAGCTTAGAAATCCCCCATCGGAACACCGGGGAGCTGTTTTTT.

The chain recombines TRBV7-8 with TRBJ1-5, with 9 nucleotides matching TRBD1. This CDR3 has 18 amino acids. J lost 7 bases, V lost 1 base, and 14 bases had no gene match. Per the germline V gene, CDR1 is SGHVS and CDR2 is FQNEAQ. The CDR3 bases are TGTGCCAGCAGCTTAGGGGGACAGGGCCATTCCACAACCCAGCCCCAGCATTTT. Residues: CASSLGGQGHSTTQPQHF. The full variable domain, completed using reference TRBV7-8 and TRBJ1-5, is GAGVSQSPRYKVAKRGQDVALRCDPISGHVSLFWYQQALGQGPEFLTYFQNEAQLDKSGLPSDRFFAERPEGSVSTLKIQRTQQEDSAVYLCASSLGGQGHSTTQPQHFGDGTRLSIL.

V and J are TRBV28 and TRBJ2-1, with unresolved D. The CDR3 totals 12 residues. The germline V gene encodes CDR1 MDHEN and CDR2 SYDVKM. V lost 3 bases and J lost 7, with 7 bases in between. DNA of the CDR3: TGTGCCAGCAGTTTTTTACTGAATGAGCAGTTCTTC. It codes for CASSFLLNEQFF.

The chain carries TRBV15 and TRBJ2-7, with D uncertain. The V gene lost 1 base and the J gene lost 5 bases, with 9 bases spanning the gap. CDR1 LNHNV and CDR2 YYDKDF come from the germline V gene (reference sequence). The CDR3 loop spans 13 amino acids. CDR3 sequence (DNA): TGTGCCACCAGCAGAGTGAGGTCCGACGAGCAGTACTTC. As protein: CATSRVRSDEQYF.

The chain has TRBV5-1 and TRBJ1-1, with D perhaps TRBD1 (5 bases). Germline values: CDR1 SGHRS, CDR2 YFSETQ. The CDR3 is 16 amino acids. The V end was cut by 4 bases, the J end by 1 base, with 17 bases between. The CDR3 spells CASSPRTGGTNTEAFF. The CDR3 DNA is TGCGCCAGCAGCCCCAGGACGGGGGGGACGAACACTGAAGCTTTCTTT.

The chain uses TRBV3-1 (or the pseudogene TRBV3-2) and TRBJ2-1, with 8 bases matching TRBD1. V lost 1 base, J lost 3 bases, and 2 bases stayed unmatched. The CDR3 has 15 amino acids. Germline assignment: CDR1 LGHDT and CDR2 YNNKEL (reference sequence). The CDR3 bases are TGTGCCAGCAGCCAAGCCGGACAGGGCTACAATGAGCAGTTCTTC. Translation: CASSQAGQGYNEQFF.

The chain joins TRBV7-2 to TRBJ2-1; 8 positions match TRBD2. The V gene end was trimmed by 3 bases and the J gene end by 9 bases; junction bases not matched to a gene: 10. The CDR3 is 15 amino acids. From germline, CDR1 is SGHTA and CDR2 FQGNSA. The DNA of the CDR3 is TGTGCCAGCAGCTTCGAGGGTAGCGGGACCCGTGAGCAGTTCTTC. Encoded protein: CASSFEGSGTREQFF.

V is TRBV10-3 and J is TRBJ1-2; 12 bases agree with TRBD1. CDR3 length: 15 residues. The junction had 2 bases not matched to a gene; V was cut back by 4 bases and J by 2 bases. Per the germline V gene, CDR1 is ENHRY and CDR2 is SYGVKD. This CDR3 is CAISGGTGGNYGYTF. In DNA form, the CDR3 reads TGTGCCATCAGTGGAGGGACAGGGGGCAACTATGGCTACACCTTC.

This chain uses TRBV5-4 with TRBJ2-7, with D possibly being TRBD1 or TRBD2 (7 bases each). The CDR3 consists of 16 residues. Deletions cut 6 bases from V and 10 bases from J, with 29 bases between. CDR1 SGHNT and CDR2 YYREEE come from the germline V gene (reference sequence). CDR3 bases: TGTGCCAGCACCCCCCCTGGGACAGCAACAGCGGGACCTCAGTACTTC. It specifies CASTPPGTATAGPQYF.